Shown below are 3 T cell receptor beta chains from a single sample sequenced in a study of breast tumors, draining lymph nodes, adjacent tissues. The lymph nodes were axillary draining lymph nodes from breast cancer patients. Using its own MiXCR run on the multiplex PCR reads, TCRdb lists one record per CDR3 protein. This sample has about 180,000 distinct CDR3 sequences, with approximately 33% found just once. The sequenced sample consisted of axillary lymph node tissue. These receptors came from a female donor with breast cancer. Some clones in this sample may be carry-over from other donors' samples.

This clonotype was counted many times. This chain joins TRBV7-9 and TRBJ2-7; D not certain. V lost 5 bases and J 1 base, leaving 9 bases between the germline ends. The V gene's germline CDR1 is SEHNR and CDR2 FQNEAQ (reference sequence). CDR3 length: 13 amino acids. The CDR3 reads CASSPRASYEQYF. CDR3 DNA sequence: TGTGCCAGCAGCCCTCGGGCTTCCTACGAGCAGTACTTC.

The genes are TRBV27 and TRBJ2-3; TRBD1 might be the D (5 bases). The CDR3 has 14 residues. Trimming took off 5 bases at V and 9 bases at J, with 18 bases between the two ends. Germline-derived CDR1 and CDR2 are MNHEY and SMNVEV (reference sequence). The CDR3 loop reads CASSPRAVGRTQYF. The DNA for the CDR3 is TGTGCCAGCAGTCCCCGGGCCGTGGGGCGGACGCAGTATTTT.

In the case of this clonotype: A read error may produce the germline difference seen at one junction end. The V and J genes are TRBV20-1 and TRBJ2-3, with 12 bases that match TRBD2. The CDR3 spans 15 residues. Germline V lookup: CDR1 DFQATT, CDR2 SNEGSKA (reference sequence). CDR3: CSAHQTSGRADTQYF. The DNA for the CDR3 is TGCAGTGCTCACCAGACTAGCGGGAGAGCAGATACACAGTATTTT.